One and the same sample provided the 18 T cell receptor beta chains below, sequenced in a study of blood T cells in healthy people across ages. The second PCR ran about 6 to 12 cycles with a sample-barcoded 5' primer and J-beta primers. TCRdb reanalysed the 5' RACE reads using MiXCR and keeps one entry per CDR3 protein. Of some 710,000 distinct CDR3 sequences listed, about 46% are singletons. The sample comprised blood. All receptors derive from a man aged 80 or over in good health.

This clonotype was counted ten times or more. Given a much more abundant clone one base away, this may be a read error. This rearrangement joins TRBV11-3 to TRBJ2-5; D tentatively reads TRBD1 or TRBD2 (5 bases each). Germline assignment: CDR1 SGHNT and CDR2 YENEEA. V was trimmed by 5 bases and J by 11 bases, leaving 27 bases between them. The CDR3 length is 16 residues. The CDR3: CASSQWSGQAYNEQYF. The CDR3 DNA sequence: TGTGCCAGCAGCCAATGGAGCGGACAAGCCTACAATGAGCAGTACTTC.

The rearrangement links TRBV29-1 to TRBJ2-7; 9 nucleotides align to TRBD1. V was pared by 7 bases and J by 6 bases, with 7 bases of the junction left unmatched. The germline CDR1 and CDR2 sequences are SQVTM and ANQGSEA. The CDR3 is made up of 12 amino acids. CDR3 bases: TGCAGCGGCGGACAGGGGAGAGGCGAGCAGTACTTC. Translated, it gives CSGGQGRGEQYF.

This clonotype was observed once. The junction shows a germline mismatch at one end, possibly a read error. The chain joins TRBV7-9 to TRBJ2-1, with 8 bases lining up with TRBD2. The CDR3 extends over 15 amino acids. Germline values: CDR1 SEHNR, CDR2 FQNEAQ (reference sequence). The CDR3 nucleotides read TGTGCCAGCAGACCCCTGACTAGCGCGTACAATGGGCAGTTCTTC. This gives the protein CASRPLTSAYNGQFF.

This chain joins TRBV12-3 or TRBV12-4 and TRBJ1-1; D gene uncertain. Trimming left V 3 bases short and J 3 bases short, with 11 bases between. CDR3 length: 14 amino acids. The DNA of the CDR3 is TGTGCCAGCAGTTTTGAAGGGCGGGACACTGAAGCTTTCTTT. This gives the protein CASSFEGRDTEAFF.

The rearrangement uses TRBV7-9 and TRBJ1-3; perhaps TRBD1 as D (6 bases). The V end lost 1 base, the J end lost 0 bases, and 10 bases lay between the germline ends. CDR3 length: 16 residues. Germline CDR1 reads SEHNR; CDR2 reads FQNEAQ (reference sequence). CDR3: CASSLEGGFSGNTIYF. CDR3 nucleotides: TGTGCCAGCAGCTTAGAGGGGGGCTTCTCTGGAAACACCATATATTTT.

V is TRBV30 and J is TRBJ2-1, with TRBD2 matching over 8 bases. CDR3 length: 14 residues. Per germline, CDR1 GTSNPN and CDR2 SVGIG (reference sequence). V trimming: 2 bases; J trimming: 7 bases; junction bases outside the gene matches: 7. CDR3 sequence: CAWSPRIAGNEQFF. Written as DNA, the CDR3 is TGTGCCTGGAGTCCACGGATAGCGGGGAATGAGCAGTTCTTC.

The chain carries TRBV7-9 and TRBJ2-3; 11 bases map to TRBD1. With 5 bases clipped from V and 2 bases from J, the junction kept 9 bases outside the gene matches. The CDR3 extends over 17 amino acids. Germline V gene lookup returns CDR1 SEHNR and CDR2 FQNEAQ (reference sequence). The CDR3 DNA is TGTGCCAGCAGCGCTGGGGACAGGGGGGGTAACACAGATACGCAGTATTTT. Its translation: CASSAGDRGGNTDTQYF.

The table lists this clonotype with a few counts. J is TRBJ2-3 and V is TRBV21-1; the DNA was not compared with TRBD1, the D call given in the table. TRBV21-1 represents a pseudogene. This CDR3 has 16 amino acids. The CDR3 reads CASSSPGGEGTDTQYF. The DNA of the CDR3 is TGTGCCAGCAGCTCCCCAGGGGGGGAGGGCACAGATACGCAGTATTTT.

This chain connects TRBV19 to TRBJ2-4; tentative D call: TRBD2 (6 bases). Germline CDR1 is LNHDA and CDR2 is SQIVND (reference sequence). Trimming stripped 4 bases from V and 4 bases from J, with 11 bases between. This CDR3 is built from 14 residues. CDR3 amino acids: CASSNQGTKNIQYF. The CDR3 bases are TGTGCCAGTAGTAATCAAGGGACTAAAAACATTCAGTACTTC.

This clonotype was recorded only once. The V and J genes are TRBV4-3 and TRBJ2-7; no reliable D call. V gave up 6 bases and J gave up 7 bases, with 16 bases separating them. The CDR3 totals 13 residues. Germline V gene data show CDR1 as LGHNA and CDR2 as YSLEER. The CDR3 here is CASRKDGYSEQYF. CDR3 in DNA: TGCGCCAGCAGGAAGGATGGTTACAGTGAGCAGTACTTC.

This clonotype was seen more than once but under ten times. This chain connects TRBV4-2 to TRBJ2-3; D is perhaps TRBD2 (7 bases). The V and J ends lost 1 base and 4 bases respectively, with 15 bases between them. Germline V gene sequence: CDR1 LGHNA, CDR2 YNFKEQ. This CDR3 is built from 16 residues. The CDR3 is CASSQVGGDMADTQYF. CDR3 DNA sequence: TGTGCCAGCAGCCAAGTGGGGGGGGACATGGCAGATACGCAGTATTTT.

This clonotype was counted between two and nine times. This CDR3 reads CASGLTTNNEQFF. DNA for the CDR3: TGTGCCAGTGGGCTAACCACTAACAATGAGCAGTTCTTC. V usage is TRBV12-3 or TRBV12-4 and J usage is TRBJ2-1; D call uncertain. V was pared by 9 bases and J by 5 bases, with 14 bases between. CDR3 size: 13 residues.

The chain links TRBV15 to TRBJ2-7; D is ambiguous. The J call could be wrong; TRBJ2-5 is a better fit for the DNA end. Germline CDR1 and CDR2: LNHNV and YYDKDF (reference sequence). The CDR3 spans 14 residues. CDR3 bases: TGTGCCACCAGCAGAGCCACTCCCCAAGAGACCCAGTACTTC. Amino acids: CATSRATPQETQYF.

This clonotype was recorded a few times. This sequence joins TRBV24-1 and TRBJ1-2; no definite D call. This CDR3 is built from 14 residues. Germline V gives CDR1 KGHDR, CDR2 SFDVKD. Trimming shortened V by 4 bases and J by 4 bases, and 12 bases separated the two germline ends. CDR3 sequence reads: CATSDPPATYGYTF. The CDR3 DNA reads TGTGCCACCAGTGACCCCCCAGCCACCTATGGCTACACCTTC.

This chain links TRBV6-2 or TRBV6-3 with TRBJ1-5; TRBD1 might be the D (6 bases). This CDR3 is 15 amino acids long. Trimming took 6 bases from V and 3 from J, leaving 15 bases between them. Germline CDR1 MNHEY, CDR2 SVGEGT. The CDR3 region has the DNA TGTGCCAGCAGAGAAACCCAGGGACACAATCAGCCCCAGCATTTT. This encodes CASRETQGHNQPQHF.

This rearrangement joins TRBV7-2 to TRBJ1-1, with D unresolved. This CDR3 has 16 amino acids. V lost 1 base and J lost 2, with 14 bases in between. Per germline, CDR1 SGHTA and CDR2 FQGNSA. Here the CDR3 DNA reads TGTGCCAGCAGCTTAGAGGTATTCCGGGAAAACACTGAAGCTTTCTTT. Protein: CASSLEVFRENTEAFF.

There are a few counts of this clonotype. The gene calls are TRBV29-1 and TRBJ2-1, with TRBD2 identical over 7 bases. This CDR3 spans 14 amino acids. Germline-derived CDR1 and CDR2 are SQVTM and ANQGSEA. Trimming at V came to 3 bases and at J to 6 bases, leaving 8 bases not matched to a gene. Here the CDR3 reads CSVDLSGKPNEQFF. The CDR3 DNA sequence: TGCAGCGTTGACCTCAGCGGGAAACCCAATGAGCAGTTCTTC.

A remark on this clonotype: Its ends do not fully match the called genes, so a read error is possible. This chain connects TRBV12-3 or TRBV12-4 to TRBJ1-2; D gene ambiguous. This CDR3 has 15 residues. CDR3 coding DNA: TGCGCCAGCAGACCCCATGGGCAGGTCGGCTATGGCTACACCTTC. The encoded protein is CASRPHGQVGYGYTF.